The T cell receptor (beta chain) described here comes from a study of post-analysis software for immune sequencing data. Regarding this clonotype: Its antigen remains unidentified.

Study findings and constraints: Compared with controls, patients showed significantly lower normalized Chao1 diversity.

Carried by the TCR beta cDNA libraries were unique molecular identifiers. cDNA molecules numbering about 490,000 came from approximately 0.91 to 9.4 million T cells. TCRdb analysed the PCR reads with MiXCR anew, one entry per CDR3 protein. The sample lists approximately 770,000 distinct CDR3 sequences; 35% to 55% were seen once. The sequence was obtained from a girl under 18 with multiple sclerosis. The sequencing input was blood.

CDR3 in DNA: TGTGCCAGCAGCTTAAGCCGAGCGGGAAGGGAGACCCAGTACTTC. Its protein is CASSLSRAGRETQYF. This sequence joins TRBV7-2 and TRBJ2-5, with TRBD2 matching 7 bases. Trimming cost V 2 bases and J 5 bases; bases outside gene matches: 8. Germline V lookup: CDR1 SGHTA, CDR2 FQGNSA. The CDR3 runs to 15 residues. The whole variable domain, filled in from reference TRBV7-2 and TRBJ2-5, reads GAGVSQSPSNKVTEKGKDVELRCDPISGHTALYWYRQSLGQGLEFLIYFQGNSAPDKSGLPSDRFSAERTGGSVSTLTIQRTQQEDSAVYLCASSLSRAGRETQYFGPGTRLLVL.